The T cell receptor beta chain under discussion was sequenced for a study of shared clonotypes between healthy human individuals. Study observations and caveats: An expected dependence of interdonor clonotype sharing on sequencing depth was noted. Few donors restricted represented genetic and exposure-history diversity.

Genomic DNA from unsorted samples was obtained from around 100 million PBMCs (per sample). Germline V gives CDR1 SGDLS, CDR2 YYNGEE. V lost 0 bases, J lost 7 bases, and 14 bases stayed unmatched. The length of the CDR3 is 18 residues. Assay used: immunoSEQ multiplex PCR; TCRdb lists only in-frame clones, some missing. The data show fewer than 650,000 clones, 76% seen once. This clone was detected once. The antigen is unknown. This rearrangement joins TRBV9 to TRBJ2-1; 9 bases line up with TRBD2. The TCR sequence derives from a woman aged 40 to 50 in good health. Some clones in this sample may be carry-over from other donors' samples. Sequenced material: PBMCs. CDR3 bases: TGTGCCAGCAGCGTAGGAAGAGGGGGCGGGAGGGTCTCAAATGAGCAGTTCTTC. Protein product: CASSVGRGGGRVSNEQFF.